This note documents a single T cell receptor (beta chain) sequence. This sample was included in a study of blood T cell repertoires in COVID-19. At the level of the study: Spain, Italy and the United States supplied samples that represented acute and convalescent COVID-19. T cells, B-cell-depleted T cells, or PBMCs supplied cDNA or gDNA.

Patients at the Seattle site were enrolled during active infection and followed longitudinally. As processed by the authors: The authors estimated nucleated cell counts from reference gene primer amplification. Profiling relied on immunoSEQ multiplex PCR, and the TCRdb table lists in-frame clones only, not all of them. V and J calls and clone size come straight from that table; D and trimming were deduced from the DNA. The sample lists some 170,000 clones, approximately 87% occurring once. Trimming removed 4 bases from V and 4 bases from J, with 13 bases in between. The V gene's germline CDR1 is LGHDT and CDR2 YNNKEL (reference sequence). The CDR3 runs 14 residues.

The chain links TRBV3-1 (or the pseudogene TRBV3-2) to TRBJ1-1, with D unclear. This receptor was taken from a woman aged 70-85 years with COVID-19, enrolled during active disease. Specimen: peripheral blood. The CDR3 DNA is TGTGCCAGCAGCCCCGACTTATTGGGCACTGAAGCTTTCTTT. This gives the protein CASSPDLLGTEAFF.